The rows below give T cell receptor beta chains drawn from one sample of a study of T cells in localized non-small cell lung cancer. Here immunoSEQ multiplex PCR was the method, and the copy in TCRdb shows in-frame clones only, minus some. Of 50,000 to 65,000 clones detected, about 78% appear once; the ten largest clones hold approximately 4%. The material sequenced was PBMCs, taken before any cancer treatment. The origin of the receptors is a woman between 40 and 69 years old with stage II lung adenocarcinoma. Both conserved end residues are part of each CDR3. The D gene is left open where the match is weak. Clone size is stated in some rows and not others, as once, few, many or a class when expanded.

TRBV5-6,once,TRBD2,TRBJ2-3,TGTGCCAGCAGCTTGGCTGCCGGGACTAGGCTTCTAACAGATACGCAGTATTTT,CASSLAAGTRLLTDTQYF
TRBV18,-,-,TRBJ2-7,TGTGCCAGCTCCCCTGGGGGGCAGCTCGAGCAGTACTTC,CASSPGGQLEQYF
TRBV29-1,few,-,TRBJ2-3,TGCAGCGTTGACCAGCCCCAGGGAACAGATACGCAGTATTTT,CSVDQPQGTDTQYF
TRBV6-6,-,TRBD1,TRBJ1-4,TGTGCCAGCTTGTACGGGACAGGGTCCGAAAAACTGTTTTTT,CASLYGTGSEKLFF
TRBV6-5,-,TRBD1,TRBJ1-2,TGTGCCAGCAGTTACTTTAGCCAGGGGGCAGGTGGCTACACCTTC,CASSYFSQGAGGYTF
TRBV30,-,-,TRBJ2-3,TGTGCCTGGAGTCGCGGGGAAACGGATACGCAGTATTTT,CAWSRGETDTQYF
TRBV7-2,-,-,TRBJ2-3,TGTGCCACCTCGCGGCCCGCCATCACAGATACGCAGTATTTT,CATSRPAITDTQYF
TRBV5-1,once,-,TRBJ2-2,TGCGCCAGCAGCTTGGCGGCCTACGCGAACACCGGGGAGCTGTTTTTT,CASSLAAYANTGELFF
TRBV6-5,-,TRBD1,TRBJ2-4,TGTGCCAGCAGTTACTCGGGACAGGGAGGTTCTGACTTC,CASSYSGQGGSDF
TRBV6-5,-,-,TRBJ1-2,TGTGCCAGCAGTTACGATTTGCAGGAAGCTAACTATGGCTACACCTTC,CASSYDLQEANYGYTF
TRBV5-5,-,-,TRBJ1-2,TGTGCCAGCAGTGGCGCTAGAGGGAACTATGGCTACACCTTC,CASSGARGNYGYTF
TRBV7-9,once,-,TRBJ2-2,TGTGCCAGCAGCTCGTTTAAGGGCCTTTCCGGGGAGCTGTTTTTT,CASSSFKGLSGELFF
TRBV19,-,-,TRBJ1-4,TGTGCCAGCCACGAAGATACCCGGACCCGTTTCGGCTCCACTAATGAAAAACTGTTTTTT,CASHEDTRTRFGSTNEKLFF
TRBV9,-,-,TRBJ2-6,TGTGCCAGCAGCGCCTCTGGGGCCAACGTCCTGACTTTC,CASSASGANVLTF
TRBV27,-,TRBD1,TRBJ1-1,TGTGCCAGCAGTGTATTCAGGGGGCTCGGCACTGAAGCTTTCTTT,CASSVFRGLGTEAFF
TRBV7-2,-,-,TRBJ1-2,TGTGCCAGCAGCTCCACCCCAGGGCCCTATGGCTACACCTTC,CASSSTPGPYGYTF
TRBV2,-,-,TRBJ1-2,TGTGCCAGCATTCCGACTGTCAACTATGGCTACACCTTC,CASIPTVNYGYTF
TRBV28,-,TRBD1,TRBJ1-5,TGTGCCAGCAGCACCTCGGACAGGGAGGGACAGCCCCAGCATTTT,CASSTSDREGQPQHF
TRBV6-6,-,-,TRBJ1-4,TGTGCCAGCACGGGTCCGACTAATGAAAAACTGTTTTTT,CASTGPTNEKLFF
TRBV18,-,-,TRBJ2-1,TGTGCCAGCTCACCAGGACAGCCGACAAAGGAGCAGTTCTTC,CASSPGQPTKEQFF
TRBV15,-,TRBD2,TRBJ2-1,TGTGCCACCAGCAGGGGACTAGCTTTCTACAATGAGCAGTTCTTC,CATSRGLAFYNEQFF
TRBV14,-,-,TRBJ2-4,TGTGCCAGCAGCCAAGGAAATATTCAGTACTTC,CASSQGNIQYF
TRBV11-1,-,-,TRBJ1-4,TGTGCCAGCAGCCGACAGGTGAATGAAAAACTGTTTTTT,CASSRQVNEKLFF
TRBV5-1,-,TRBD2,TRBJ2-2,TGCGCCAGCAGCCGCGCGGGGGGAGAGTCGGCCGGGGAGCTGTTTTTT,CASSRAGGESAGELFF
TRBV5-1,-,-,TRBJ2-7,TGCGCCAGCAGCCTAGGGACGGTTCTCTACGAGCAGTACTTC,CASSLGTVLYEQYF
TRBV7-9,once,-,TRBJ1-6,TGTGCCAGCAGCTTGGAGGTATCCCCCCTCCACTTT,CASSLEVSPLHF
TRBV7-3,-,-,TRBJ1-1,TGTGCCAGCAGCTTAGAGGGGGACAACACTGAAGCTTTCTTT,CASSLEGDNTEAFF
TRBV6-1,-,-,TRBJ1-1,TGTGCCAGCAGTCGGGGCGGGAAGAACACTGAAGCTTTCTTT,CASSRGGKNTEAFF
TRBV7-2,once,-,TRBJ2-1,TGTGCCAGCAGCTTAGCTGACACCAGGAATGAGCAGTTCTTC,CASSLADTRNEQFF
TRBV29-1,-,-,TRBJ1-4,TGCAGCGTTGAACAACAGGAAAAACTGTTTTTT,CSVEQQEKLFF